The next 25 T cell receptor beta chains were all read from a single sample in a study of blood T cells in healthy people across ages. It was with a sample-barcoded 5' primer and a J-beta primer mix that a second PCR of roughly 7 to 11 cycles was run. TCRdb analysed the 5' RACE reads with MiXCR anew, one entry per CDR3 protein. The sample includes about 1.5 million distinct CDR3 sequences, about 40% of them seen just once. Sequenced input: blood. The source of these receptors is a young woman in good health.

This clonotype was seen a few times. The rearrangement joins TRBV4-1 to TRBJ2-3; weak D call: TRBD1 (6 bases). Germline CDR1 reads MGHRA; CDR2 reads YSYEKL. The CDR3 spans 16 residues. V was pared by 1 base and J by 0 bases, with 11 bases between. CDR3: CASSQVMGTSTDTQYF. In nucleotides, the CDR3 is TGCGCCAGCAGCCAAGTCATGGGGACAAGCACAGATACGCAGTATTTT.

This chain joins TRBV9 and TRBJ2-5, with 8 positions matching TRBD2. The J call may be in error: the DNA end matches TRBJ2-7 better. The CDR3 is 13 residues long. Germline CDR1 is SGDLS and CDR2 is YYNGEE. Here the CDR3 reads CASSYGGAGEQYF. CDR3 nucleotide sequence: TGTGCCAGCAGCTACGGGGGGGCGGGCGAGCAGTACTTC.

The chain carries TRBV20-1 and TRBJ2-3, with TRBD1 matching over 10 bases. The CDR3 spans 16 residues. Germline CDR1 reads DFQATT; CDR2 reads SNEGSKA (reference sequence). V gave up 2 bases and J gave up 1 base; unmatched junction bases: 6. CDR3 sequence: CSARSPGTGGTDTQYF. Written as DNA, the CDR3 is TGCAGTGCTAGATCCCCCGGGACAGGGGGCACAGATACGCAGTATTTT.

The genes are TRBV19 and TRBJ2-3, with 11 bases matching TRBD2. The CDR3 length is 15 residues. Germline lookup yields CDR1 LNHDA and CDR2 SQIVND (reference sequence). Trimming cost V 5 bases and J 6 bases; bases outside gene matches: 7. As DNA, the CDR3 is TGTGCCAGTAGTCTTAGCGGGGGGGTGTTGGATACGCAGTATTTT. Amino acid sequence: CASSLSGGVLDTQYF.

This rearrangement joins TRBV12-5 to TRBJ1-2; D not certain. The CDR3 loop spans 13 amino acids. Germline CDR1 LGHNT, CDR2 FRNRAP. V was shortened by 5 bases and J by 5 bases, with 12 bases between the two germline ends. CDR3 protein: CASGGSSAYGYTF. The CDR3 DNA reads TGTGCTAGTGGTGGGAGTTCTGCGTATGGCTACACCTTC.

This chain joins TRBV14 and TRBJ1-2; D might be TRBD1 (5 bases). V dropped 2 bases and J dropped 1 base, with 11 bases sitting between them. The CDR3 has 15 amino acids. The germline gives CDR1 SGHDN, CDR2 FVKESK. The CDR3 loop reads CASSQIGRVNYGYTF. In DNA form, the CDR3 reads TGTGCCAGCAGCCAAATTGGCAGGGTTAACTATGGCTACACCTTC.

This rearrangement joins TRBV15 to TRBJ2-3, with a possible D match to TRBD2 (5 bases). This CDR3 comprises 16 residues. Trimming stripped 5 bases from V and 2 bases from J, with 17 bases between. The germline CDR1 and CDR2 sequences are LNHNV and YYDKDF (reference sequence). In nucleotides, the CDR3 is TGTGCCACCAGCCCGTGGCGAGGGAAGGACACAGATACGCAGTATTTT. It encodes CATSPWRGKDTDTQYF.

The V gene is TRBV29-1, the J gene TRBJ2-5; a possible D gene is TRBD1 (5 bases). The CDR3 length is 12 residues. Trimming stripped 3 bases from V and 11 bases from J, with 16 bases between. The germline V gene encodes CDR1 SQVTM and CDR2 ANQGSEA. In DNA form, the CDR3 reads TGCAGCGTTGAGAGGACAAGGGATGAGCAGTACTTC. Translation: CSVERTRDEQYF.

This clonotype has a handful of counts. This rearrangement joins TRBV12-3 or TRBV12-4 to TRBJ2-7; a possible D gene is TRBD2 (5 bases). The CDR3 sequence is 14 residues long. V dropped 4 bases and J dropped 0 bases, with 10 bases sitting between them. The CDR3 bases are TGTGCCAGCAGTTACGAGGGTAGCTCCTACGAGCAGTACTTC. Amino acids: CASSYEGSSYEQYF.

The CDR3, as DNA: TGTGCCAGCAGTCGGGACACTTCTCTAGCCAAAAACATTCAGTACTTC. Translating gives CASSRDTSLAKNIQYF. The chain recombines TRBV6-5 with TRBJ2-4, with D maybe TRBD1 (6 bases). The CDR3 contains 16 residues. CDR1 and CDR2 (germline): MNHEY, SVGAGI. Between the trimmed V and J ends, which lost 5 bases and 0 bases, there was a span of 14 bases.

The chain links TRBV5-1 to TRBJ2-7; the D gene is possibly TRBD2 (5 bases). Germline CDR1 SGHRS, CDR2 YFSETQ. V was pared by 4 bases and J by 3 bases, with 17 bases between. The CDR3 has 15 residues. CDR3 sequence: CASSVEVDYNYEQYF. The DNA of the CDR3 is TGCGCCAGCAGCGTGGAGGTAGACTATAACTACGAGCAGTACTTC.

This clonotype came up a few times. This rearrangement joins TRBV19 to TRBJ2-1, with D possibly TRBD2 on 6 matching bases. Per germline, CDR1 LNHDA and CDR2 SQIVND (reference sequence). CDR3 size: 15 residues. V was shortened by 3 bases and J by 3 bases, with 12 bases between the two germline ends. Written as DNA, the CDR3 is TGTGCCAGTAGTATCAGTAGCGGAGACTACAATGAGCAGTTCTTC. It codes for CASSISSGDYNEQFF.

This clonotype has only a few counts. V and J are TRBV6-2 or TRBV6-3 and TRBJ2-1, with 9 bases identical to TRBD2. This CDR3 comprises 20 residues. The V segment lost 3 bases and the J segment 5 bases; nucleotides outside the gene matches: 20. Germline V lookup: CDR1 MNHEY, CDR2 SVGEGT. The CDR3 loop reads CASSYPRPSRGGGTDNEQFF. CDR3 DNA: TGTGCCAGCAGTTATCCTCGCCCTAGCCGCGGGGGGGGTACAGACAATGAGCAGTTCTTC.

The sample holds many counts of this clonotype. This chain joins TRBV3-1 and TRBJ1-2; the match to TRBD1 covers 8 bases. The CDR3 runs to 14 residues. The germline V gene encodes CDR1 LGHDT and CDR2 YNNKEL (reference sequence). The ends lost 5 bases at V and 4 bases at J; junction bases unmatched: 6. Here the CDR3 reads CASSSGGAPYGYTF. The CDR3 coding sequence is TGTGCCAGCAGCTCAGGGGGCGCGCCCTATGGCTACACCTTC. Together with reference TRBV3-1 and TRBJ1-2, the CDR3 gives the full variable domain: DTAVSQTPKYLVTQMGNDKSIKCEQNLGHDTMYWYKQDSKKFLKIMFSYNNKELIINETVPNRFSPKSPDKAHLNLHINSLELGDSAVYFCASSSGGAPYGYTFGSGTRLTVV.

This clonotype has just a few counts. This CDR3 is CATRPGTGGNQPQHF. The DNA of the CDR3 is TGTGCCACCCGTCCCGGTACAGGGGGCAATCAGCCCCAGCATTTT. The chain joins TRBV27 to TRBJ1-5, with 7 bases fitting TRBD1. The CDR3 runs to 15 residues. V trimming: 10 bases; J trimming: 2 bases; junction bases outside the gene matches: 11. Germline V lookup: CDR1 MNHEY, CDR2 SMNVEV (reference sequence).

This clonotype was found a few times. The DNA for the CDR3 is TGCAGTGCTCCCCCTAGCGGCAAAATGGAGACCCAGTACTTC. Its translation: CSAPPSGKMETQYF. The chain recombines TRBV20-1 with TRBJ2-5; 7 nucleotides agree with TRBD2. Looked up from germline, CDR1 is DFQATT and CDR2 is SNEGSKA (reference sequence). V shed 5 bases and J 5 bases; nucleotides not matched to a gene: 11. The CDR3 is made up of 14 amino acids.

CDR3 DNA: TGCAGTGCTAGAGATTTAACAGGCACTAACTATGGCTACACCTTC. The encoded protein is CSARDLTGTNYGYTF. The chain joins TRBV20-1 to TRBJ1-2, with D possibly matching TRBD1 (5 bases). The V and J ends lost 0 bases and 0 bases respectively, with 11 bases between them. CDR3 length: 15 residues. From germline, CDR1 is DFQATT and CDR2 SNEGSKA (reference sequence).

The chain employs TRBV7-2 and TRBJ2-1, with 8 bases identical to TRBD2. The CDR3 covers 16 residues. V lost 4 bases, J lost 3 bases, and 8 bases stayed unmatched. Germline CDR1 SGHTA, CDR2 FQGNSA. This CDR3 is CASSSHSGALYNEQFF. The CDR3 nucleotides read TGTGCCAGCAGCTCTCATAGCGGGGCCCTCTACAATGAGCAGTTCTTC.

This clonotype occurred once. This chain connects TRBV27 to TRBJ1-1; D ambiguous. Germline assignment: CDR1 MNHEY and CDR2 SMNVEV (reference sequence). V gave up 11 bases and J gave up 7 bases, with 20 bases separating them. There are 13 residues in the CDR3. CDR3 DNA: TGTGCCGGGGAAGACCCCATTACGGGTGAAGCTTTCTTT. Its protein product is CAGEDPITGEAFF.

V is TRBV27 and J is TRBJ2-5, with TRBD2 identical over 8 bases. The CDR3 spans 17 residues. Germline-derived CDR1 and CDR2 are MNHEY and SMNVEV (reference sequence). Germline trimming cut 5 bases from V and 11 bases from J; bases unmatched to any gene: 22. CDR3 coding DNA: TGTGCCAGCAGTATCTGGGCGGGGGGCGTCTCCTACAATGAGCAGTACTTC. Translated: CASSIWAGGVSYNEQYF.

This clonotype was detected once. The chain is built from TRBV4-3 and TRBJ2-7, with D possibly TRBD2 on 5 matching bases. V was shortened by 1 base and J by 7 bases, with 17 bases between the two germline ends. CDR1 is LGHNA, CDR2 YSLEER, per germline. CDR3 length: 15 amino acids. CDR3 in DNA: TGCGCCAGCAGCCAAGCAACGGGAACTACGGGGGAGCAGTACTTC. It codes for CASSQATGTTGEQYF.

This clonotype was seen a handful of times. The chain links TRBV10-3 to TRBJ1-6; a weak D match, TRBD1 (5 bases). CDR3 length: 14 residues. Trimming stripped 3 bases from V and 9 bases from J, with 12 bases between. The germline gives CDR1 ENHRY, CDR2 SYGVKD. This chain's CDR3 is CAISDDLGGSPLHF. In nucleotides, the CDR3 is TGTGCCATCAGTGACGACCTCGGGGGTTCACCCCTCCACTTT.

This clonotype turned up a few times. The chain joins TRBV6-5 to TRBJ2-3, with D unclear. V was shortened by 4 bases and J by 5 bases, with 10 bases between the two germline ends. The CDR3 runs to 13 residues. In germline, CDR1 is MNHEY, CDR2 SVGAGI. CDR3 bases: TGTGCCAGCAGTTCTGCTTCTGGAGATACGCAGTATTTT. Residues: CASSSASGDTQYF.

The chain combines TRBV21-1 with TRBJ2-3; the table assigns TRBD2, which was not confirmed against the DNA. TRBV21-1 is labeled a pseudogene. CDR3 size: 15 residues. The CDR3 is CATLLAGGQADTQYF. The CDR3 nucleotides are TGTGCCACCTTACTAGCGGGGGGGCAGGCAGATACGCAGTATTTT.

Regarding this clonotype: Germline and junction disagree at one end, which may indicate a read error. The chain links TRBV12-3 or TRBV12-4 to TRBJ1-2; D ambiguous. This CDR3 spans 14 amino acids. The CDR3 loop is CASTRTTSNYDYTF. CDR3 DNA: TGTGCCAGCACCCGGACTACATCCAACTATGACTACACCTTC.